The entry below gives a single T cell receptor beta chain sequence along with its context. This sample is part of a study of blood T cell repertoires in COVID-19. The CDR3 loop spans 15 amino acids. The germline V and J ends were trimmed by 5 bases and 8 bases, with 19 bases remaining between them. The germline gives CDR1 SGHNT, CDR2 YYREEE (reference sequence). Only in-frame clones appear in the TCRdb table, and some are missing; sequencing was by immunoSEQ multiplex PCR. The sample contains about 300,000 clones, about nine tenths of which appear only once. Sequencing input: PBMCs or T cells enriched from blood (not recorded which). The sequence was collected from a young woman who had recovered from COVID-19. The chain is built from TRBV5-4 and TRBJ1-4; perhaps TRBD1 as D (5 bases). In DNA, the CDR3 is TGTGCCAGCAGTAATCGACAGACTTCTACGGAAAAACTGTTTTTT. This gives the protein CASSNRQTSTEKLFF.